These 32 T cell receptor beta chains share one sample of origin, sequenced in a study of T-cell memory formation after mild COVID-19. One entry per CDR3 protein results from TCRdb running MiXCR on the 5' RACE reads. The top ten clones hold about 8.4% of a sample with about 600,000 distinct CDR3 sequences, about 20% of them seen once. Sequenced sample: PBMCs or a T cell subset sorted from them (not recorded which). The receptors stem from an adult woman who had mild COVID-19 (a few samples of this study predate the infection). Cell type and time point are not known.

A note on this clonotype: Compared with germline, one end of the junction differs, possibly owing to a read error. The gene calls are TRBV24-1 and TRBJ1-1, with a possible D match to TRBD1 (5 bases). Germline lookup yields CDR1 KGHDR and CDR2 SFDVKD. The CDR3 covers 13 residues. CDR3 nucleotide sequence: TGTGCCTCCAGCGGGACCCAAGGATCTGAAGCTTTCTTT. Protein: CASSGTQGSEAFF.

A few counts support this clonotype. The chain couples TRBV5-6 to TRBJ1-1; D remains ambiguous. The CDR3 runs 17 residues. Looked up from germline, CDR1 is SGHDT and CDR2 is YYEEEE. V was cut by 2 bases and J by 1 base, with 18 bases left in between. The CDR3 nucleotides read TGTGCCAGCAGCTTATGGTTCGGGTTACAGAGGAACACTGAAGCTTTCTTT. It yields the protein CASSLWFGLQRNTEAFF.

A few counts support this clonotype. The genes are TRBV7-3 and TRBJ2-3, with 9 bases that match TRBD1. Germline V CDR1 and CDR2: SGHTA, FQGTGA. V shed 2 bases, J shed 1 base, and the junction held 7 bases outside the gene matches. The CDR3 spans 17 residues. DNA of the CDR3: TGTGCCAGCAGCTTACTGCCAGGACAGGGGCGCACAGATACGCAGTATTTT. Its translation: CASSLLPGQGRTDTQYF.

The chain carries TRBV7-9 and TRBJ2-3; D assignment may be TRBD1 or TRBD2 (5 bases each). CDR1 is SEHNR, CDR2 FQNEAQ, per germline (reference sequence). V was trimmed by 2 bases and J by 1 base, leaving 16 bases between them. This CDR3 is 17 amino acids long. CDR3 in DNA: TGTGCCAGCAGCTTACTGGGACGGGAAAGGGGCACAGATACGCAGTATTTT. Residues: CASSLLGRERGTDTQYF.

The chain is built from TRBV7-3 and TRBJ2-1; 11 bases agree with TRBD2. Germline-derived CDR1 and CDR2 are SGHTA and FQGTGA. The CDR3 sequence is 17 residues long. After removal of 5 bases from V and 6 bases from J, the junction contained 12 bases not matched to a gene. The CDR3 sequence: CASSPTRLAGGGNEQFF. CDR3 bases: TGTGCCAGCAGCCCGACGAGATTAGCGGGAGGGGGCAATGAGCAGTTCTTC.

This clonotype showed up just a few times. Here the CDR3 reads CAISEPLGYSYNEQFF. Here the CDR3 DNA reads TGTGCCATCAGCGAACCCCTGGGATACTCCTACAATGAGCAGTTCTTC. The chain employs TRBV10-3 and TRBJ2-1; D uncertain. The CDR3 has 16 amino acids. V gave up 6 bases and J gave up 0 bases, with 15 bases separating them. Germline V gene lookup returns CDR1 ENHRY and CDR2 SYGVKD.

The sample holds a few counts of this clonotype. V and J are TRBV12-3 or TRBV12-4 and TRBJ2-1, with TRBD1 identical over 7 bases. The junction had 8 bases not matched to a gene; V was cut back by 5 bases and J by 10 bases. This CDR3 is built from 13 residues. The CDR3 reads CASSTRQGREQFF. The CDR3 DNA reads TGTGCCAGCAGTACCCGACAGGGAAGGGAGCAGTTCTTC.

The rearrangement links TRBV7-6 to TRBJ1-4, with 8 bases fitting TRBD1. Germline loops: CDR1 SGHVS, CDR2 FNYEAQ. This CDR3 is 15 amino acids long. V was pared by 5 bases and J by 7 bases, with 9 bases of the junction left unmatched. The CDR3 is CASSARTGYSEKLFF. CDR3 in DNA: TGTGCCAGCAGCGCCCGGACAGGGTATAGTGAAAAACTGTTTTTT.

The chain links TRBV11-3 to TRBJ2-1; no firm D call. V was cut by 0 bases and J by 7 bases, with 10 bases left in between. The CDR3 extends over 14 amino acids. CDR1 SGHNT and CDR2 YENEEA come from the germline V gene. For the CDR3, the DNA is TGTGCCAGCAGCTTAGACGCTGTATATAATGAGCAGTTCTTC. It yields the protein CASSLDAVYNEQFF.

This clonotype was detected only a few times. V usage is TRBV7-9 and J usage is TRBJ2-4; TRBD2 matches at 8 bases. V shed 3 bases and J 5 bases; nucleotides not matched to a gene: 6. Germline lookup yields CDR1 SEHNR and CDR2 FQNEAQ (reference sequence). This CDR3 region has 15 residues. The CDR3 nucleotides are TGTGCCAGCAGCTTCCAGCGGGGGAAAGAAAACATTCAGTACTTC. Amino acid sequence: CASSFQRGKENIQYF. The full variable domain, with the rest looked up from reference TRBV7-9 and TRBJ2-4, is DTGVSQNPRHKITKRGQNVTFRCDPISEHNRLYWYRQTLGQGPEFLTYFQNEAQLEKSRLLSDRFSAERPKGSFSTLEIQRTEQGDSAMYLCASSFQRGKENIQYFGAGTRLSVL.

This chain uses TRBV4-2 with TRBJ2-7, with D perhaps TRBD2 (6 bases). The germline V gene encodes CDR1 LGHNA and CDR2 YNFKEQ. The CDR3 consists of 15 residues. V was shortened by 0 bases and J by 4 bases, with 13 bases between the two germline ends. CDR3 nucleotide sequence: TGTGCCAGCAGCCAAGATAGCGGCACTTTGTACGAGCAGTACTTC. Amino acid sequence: CASSQDSGTLYEQYF.

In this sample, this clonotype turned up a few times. The CDR3 loop reads CANAAGDTQYF. As DNA, the CDR3 is TGTGCCAACGCTGCGGGCGATACGCAGTATTTT. The chain combines TRBV10-3 with TRBJ2-3, with a possible D match to TRBD2 (5 bases). The CDR3 spans 11 residues. Germline loops: CDR1 ENHRY, CDR2 SYGVKD. The germline V and J ends were trimmed by 10 bases and 6 bases, with 11 bases remaining between them.

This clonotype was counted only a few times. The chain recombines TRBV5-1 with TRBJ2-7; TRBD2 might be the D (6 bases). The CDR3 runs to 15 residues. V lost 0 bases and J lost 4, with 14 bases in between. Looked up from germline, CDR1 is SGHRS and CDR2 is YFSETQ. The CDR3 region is CASSLEVAAAYEQYF. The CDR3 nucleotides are TGCGCCAGCAGCTTGGAGGTAGCGGCCGCTTACGAGCAGTACTTC.

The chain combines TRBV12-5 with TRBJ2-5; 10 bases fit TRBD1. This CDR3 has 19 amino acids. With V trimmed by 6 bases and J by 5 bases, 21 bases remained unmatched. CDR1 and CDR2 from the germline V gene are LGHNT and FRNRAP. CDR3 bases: TGTGCTAGTGGCCACTCGCGCTCCGGGACAGGGGCCGCCGCGGAGACCCAGTACTTC. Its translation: CASGHSRSGTGAAAETQYF.

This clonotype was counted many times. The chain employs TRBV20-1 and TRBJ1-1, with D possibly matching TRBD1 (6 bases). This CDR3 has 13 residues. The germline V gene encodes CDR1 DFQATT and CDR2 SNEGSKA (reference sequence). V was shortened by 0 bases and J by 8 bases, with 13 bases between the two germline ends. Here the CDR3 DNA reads TGCAGTGCTAGAGATCTTAGAGGGACAGAAGCTTTCTTT. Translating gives CSARDLRGTEAFF.

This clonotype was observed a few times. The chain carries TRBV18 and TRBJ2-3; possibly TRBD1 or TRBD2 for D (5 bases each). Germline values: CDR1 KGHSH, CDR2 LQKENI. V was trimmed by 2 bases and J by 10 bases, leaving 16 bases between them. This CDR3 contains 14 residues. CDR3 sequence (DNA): TGTGCCAGCTCACCAGGGACCCCCGCCGGATCGCAGTATTTT. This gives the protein CASSPGTPAGSQYF.

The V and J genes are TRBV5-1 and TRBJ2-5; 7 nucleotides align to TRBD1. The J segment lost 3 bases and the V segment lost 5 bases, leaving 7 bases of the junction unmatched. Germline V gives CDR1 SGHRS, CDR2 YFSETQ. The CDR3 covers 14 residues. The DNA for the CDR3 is TGCGCCAGCAGATCTCAGGGGGTTGAAGAGACCCAGTACTTC. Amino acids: CASRSQGVEETQYF.

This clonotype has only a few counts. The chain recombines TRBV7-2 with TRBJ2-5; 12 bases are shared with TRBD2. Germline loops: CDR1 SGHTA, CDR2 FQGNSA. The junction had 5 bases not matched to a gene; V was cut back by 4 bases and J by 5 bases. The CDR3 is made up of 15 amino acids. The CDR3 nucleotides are TGTGCCAGCAGCTCGAAACTAGCGGGGGGCGAGACCCAGTACTTC. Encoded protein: CASSSKLAGGETQYF.

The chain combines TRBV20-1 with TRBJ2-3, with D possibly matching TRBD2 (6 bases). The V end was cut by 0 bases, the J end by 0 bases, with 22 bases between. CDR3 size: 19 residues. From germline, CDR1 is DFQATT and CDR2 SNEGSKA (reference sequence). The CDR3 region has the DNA TGCAGTGCTAGAGATAAATTGCTAGCGTCAATTCCTAGCACAGATACGCAGTATTTT. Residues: CSARDKLLASIPSTDTQYF.

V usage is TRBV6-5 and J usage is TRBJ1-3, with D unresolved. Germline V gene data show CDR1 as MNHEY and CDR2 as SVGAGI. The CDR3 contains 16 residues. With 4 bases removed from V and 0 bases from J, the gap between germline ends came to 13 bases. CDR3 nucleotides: TGTGCCAGCAGTTCTCCTCGACGGGACTCTGGAAACACCATATATTTT. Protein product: CASSSPRRDSGNTIYF.

CDR3 in amino acids: CSVEWSRDRPAFF. DNA for the CDR3: TGCAGCGTTGAATGGAGCCGGGACAGGCCCGCTTTCTTT. The chain couples TRBV29-1 to TRBJ1-1, with 8 bases aligning to TRBD1. J lost 11 bases, V lost 2 bases, and 10 bases had no gene match. CDR1 is SQVTM, CDR2 ANQGSEA, per germline. The CDR3 contains 13 residues.

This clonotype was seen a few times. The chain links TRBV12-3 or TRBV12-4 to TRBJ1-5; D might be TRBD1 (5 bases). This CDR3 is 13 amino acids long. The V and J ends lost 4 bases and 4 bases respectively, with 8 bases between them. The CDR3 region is CASSWGRNQPQHF. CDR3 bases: TGTGCCAGCAGTTGGGGGAGGAATCAGCCCCAGCATTTT.

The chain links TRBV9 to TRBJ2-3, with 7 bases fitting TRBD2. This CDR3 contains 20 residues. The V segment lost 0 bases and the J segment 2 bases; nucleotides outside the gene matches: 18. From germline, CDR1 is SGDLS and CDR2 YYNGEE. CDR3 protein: CASSVDGGNLWSRDTDTQYF. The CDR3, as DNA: TGTGCCAGCAGCGTAGACGGGGGGAACCTCTGGTCGCGGGACACAGATACGCAGTATTTT.

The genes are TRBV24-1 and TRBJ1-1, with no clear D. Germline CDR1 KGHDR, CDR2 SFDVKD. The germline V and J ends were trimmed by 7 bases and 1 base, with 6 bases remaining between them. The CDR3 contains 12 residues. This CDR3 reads CATRAWNTEAFF. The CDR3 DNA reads TGTGCCACCAGGGCGTGGAACACTGAAGCTTTCTTT.

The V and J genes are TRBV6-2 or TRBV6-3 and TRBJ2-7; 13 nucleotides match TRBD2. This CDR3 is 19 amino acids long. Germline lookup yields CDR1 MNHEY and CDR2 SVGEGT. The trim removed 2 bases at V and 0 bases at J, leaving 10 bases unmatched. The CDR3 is CASSYVFGTSGTISYEQYF. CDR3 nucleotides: TGTGCCAGCAGTTACGTATTCGGGACTAGCGGGACTATCTCCTACGAGCAGTACTTC.

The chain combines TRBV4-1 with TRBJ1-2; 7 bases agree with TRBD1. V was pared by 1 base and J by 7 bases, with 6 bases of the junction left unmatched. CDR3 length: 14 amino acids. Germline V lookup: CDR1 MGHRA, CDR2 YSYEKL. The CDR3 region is CASSQGGGGSGYTF. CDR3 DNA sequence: TGCGCCAGCAGCCAAGGAGGGGGCGGGAGTGGCTACACCTTC.

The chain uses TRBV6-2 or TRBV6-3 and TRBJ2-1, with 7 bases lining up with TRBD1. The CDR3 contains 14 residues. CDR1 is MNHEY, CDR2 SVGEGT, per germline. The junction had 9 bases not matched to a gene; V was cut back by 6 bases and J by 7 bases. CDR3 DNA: TGTGCCAGCAGCGACAGGGTTTTGGGGAATGAGCAGTTCTTC. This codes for CASSDRVLGNEQFF.

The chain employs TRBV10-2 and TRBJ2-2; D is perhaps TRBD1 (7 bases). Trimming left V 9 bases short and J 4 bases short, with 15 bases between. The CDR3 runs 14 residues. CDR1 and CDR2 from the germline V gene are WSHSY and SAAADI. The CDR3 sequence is CASQGGQFTGELFF. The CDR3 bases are TGCGCCAGTCAGGGGGGACAGTTCACCGGGGAGCTGTTTTTT.

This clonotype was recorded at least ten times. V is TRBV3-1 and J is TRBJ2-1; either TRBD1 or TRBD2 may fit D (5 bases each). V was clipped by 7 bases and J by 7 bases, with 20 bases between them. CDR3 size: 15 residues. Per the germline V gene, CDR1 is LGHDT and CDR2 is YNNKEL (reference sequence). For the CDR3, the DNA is TGTGCCAGCACCCACGGTCGGGACGTTATAAATGAGCAGTTCTTC. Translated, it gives CASTHGRDVINEQFF.

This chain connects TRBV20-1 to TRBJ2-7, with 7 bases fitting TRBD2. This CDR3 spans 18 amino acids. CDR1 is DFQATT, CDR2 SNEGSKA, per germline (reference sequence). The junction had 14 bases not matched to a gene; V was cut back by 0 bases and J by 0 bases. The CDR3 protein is CSARDLGSTGGPSYEQYF. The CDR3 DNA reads TGCAGTGCTAGAGATTTAGGGTCTACGGGAGGCCCCTCCTACGAGCAGTACTTC.

CDR3 in DNA: TGTGCCAGCAGCACCTTCACGGGAGAGGAGACCCAGTACTTC. Encoded protein: CASSTFTGEETQYF. The V and J genes are TRBV14 and TRBJ2-5; a weak D match, TRBD2 (6 bases). The CDR3 has 14 amino acids. The ends were cut back, 5 bases at V and 5 bases at J, with 15 bases in the middle. CDR1 is SGHDN, CDR2 FVKESK, per germline.

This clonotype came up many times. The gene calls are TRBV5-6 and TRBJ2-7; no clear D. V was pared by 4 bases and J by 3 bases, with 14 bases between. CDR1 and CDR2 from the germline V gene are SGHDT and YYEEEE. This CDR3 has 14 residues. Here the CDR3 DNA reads TGTGCCAGCAGCCCTGGGCGAGGCCACTACGAGCAGTACTTC. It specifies CASSPGRGHYEQYF. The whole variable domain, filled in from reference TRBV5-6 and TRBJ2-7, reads DAGVTQSPTHLIKTRGQQVTLRCSPKSGHDTVSWYQQALGQGPQFIFQYYEEEERQRGNFPDRFSGHQFPNYSSELNVNALLLGDSALYLCASSPGRGHYEQYFGPGTRLTVT.